These 17 T cell receptor beta chains were sequenced from one sample in a study of CD8 T cells in ankylosing spondylitis. The study, taken as a whole, reports: There was a TCR beta motif, made of several highly homologous variants, that appeared characteristic of ankylosing spondylitis blood.

These receptors have no identified antigens. TCRdb reanalysed the 5' RACE reads using MiXCR and keeps one entry per CDR3 protein. The sample includes a few hundred thousand distinct CDR3 sequences, 10% to 15% seen only once; the top ten take 6.8%. The sequencing sample was made of blood, either unsorted or a sorted T cell fraction (not recorded which). These TCRs come from a male donor with ankylosing spondylitis.

This clonotype was observed at least ten times. The J gene is TRBJ1-2, the V gene TRBV3-1; maybe TRBD1 (5 bases). This CDR3 comprises 16 residues. Germline loops: CDR1 LGHDT, CDR2 YNNKEL (reference sequence). Trimming stripped 1 base from V and 0 bases from J, with 12 bases between. CDR3 sequence: CASSQVGRGTNYGYTF. The CDR3 DNA sequence: TGTGCCAGCAGCCAAGTTGGGAGGGGCACTAACTATGGCTACACCTTC.

V is TRBV6-2 or TRBV6-3 and J is TRBJ1-2, with D possibly TRBD1 on 5 matching bases. The CDR3 runs 14 residues. Germline assignment: CDR1 MNHEY and CDR2 SVGEGT. V was cut by 7 bases and J by 0 bases, with 12 bases left in between. This CDR3 is CASTWDVANYGYTF. DNA for the CDR3: TGTGCCAGCACCTGGGACGTCGCTAACTATGGCTACACCTTC.

This clonotype was seen only a few times. This chain links TRBV5-5 with TRBJ1-1; D is undetermined. V lost 4 bases to trimming and J lost 6 bases, with 16 bases between them. The CDR3 consists of 14 residues. Germline lookup yields CDR1 SGHKS and CDR2 YYEKEE (reference sequence). The CDR3 region has the DNA TGTGCCAGCAGCCTTCGCCCCGGGTTCGCTGAAGCTTTCTTT. It encodes CASSLRPGFAEAFF. Complete variable domain (other parts from reference TRBV5-5 and TRBJ1-1): DAGVTQSPTHLIKTRGQQVTLRCSPISGHKSVSWYQQVLGQGPQFIFQYYEKEERGRGNFPDRFSARQFPNYSSELNVNALLLGDSALYLCASSLRPGFAEAFFGQGTRLTVV.

V gene TRBV20-1 combines with J gene TRBJ1-4; the match to TRBD1 covers 7 bases. The CDR3 is made up of 16 amino acids. V shed 2 bases and J 0 bases; nucleotides not matched to a gene: 6. Germline V gene lookup returns CDR1 DFQATT and CDR2 SNEGSKA (reference sequence). The CDR3 DNA follows: TGCAGTGCTAGACGACAGGGTGGAGCAACTAATGAAAAACTGTTTTTT. Protein product: CSARRQGGATNEKLFF.

This clonotype was counted between two and nine times. The chain joins TRBV20-1 to TRBJ1-1; no reliable D call. The CDR3 extends over 14 amino acids. V lost 6 bases, J lost 1 base, and 15 bases lay in between. CDR1 is DFQATT and CDR2 is SNEGSKA in the germline V gene (reference sequence). CDR3 DNA: TGCAGTGCGCTAGTCGCAGGTAGGAACACTGAAGCTTTCTTT. This sequence encodes CSALVAGRNTEAFF.

The sample holds a few counts of this clonotype. The chain has TRBV5-1 and TRBJ2-3, with TRBD2 matching over 13 bases. Trimming at V came to 4 bases and at J to 4 bases, leaving 6 bases not matched to a gene. This CDR3 region has 16 residues. CDR1 and CDR2 from the germline V gene are SGHRS and YFSETQ. The CDR3 loop is CASSLRTSGSSDTQYF. CDR3 DNA: TGCGCCAGCAGCCTCCGGACTAGCGGGAGTTCAGATACGCAGTATTTT. The full variable domain, completed using reference TRBV5-1 and TRBJ2-3, is KAGVTQTPRYLIKTRGQQVTLSCSPISGHRSVSWYQQTPGQGLQFLFEYFSETQRNKGNFPGRFSGRQFSNSRSEMNVSTLELGDSALYLCASSLRTSGSSDTQYFGPGTRLTVL.

The chain links TRBV19 to TRBJ1-2, with a possible D match to TRBD1 (5 bases). The CDR3 is made up of 12 amino acids. Between the trimmed V and J ends, which lost 3 bases and 3 bases, there was a span of 5 bases. Germline lookup yields CDR1 LNHDA and CDR2 SQIVND (reference sequence). The CDR3, as DNA: TGTGCCAGTAGTATGACAGACTATGGCTACACCTTC. Encoded protein: CASSMTDYGYTF.

This clonotype was detected only a few times. The chain employs TRBV24-1 and TRBJ2-6; no definite D call. V was trimmed by 4 bases and J by 2 bases, leaving 2 bases between them. The CDR3 extends over 13 amino acids. The germline CDR1 and CDR2 sequences are KGHDR and SFDVKD. The DNA for the CDR3 is TGTGCCACCAGTGACCCTGGGGCCAACGTCCTGACTTTC. Protein product: CATSDPGANVLTF.

This clonotype was detected only a few times. The chain recombines TRBV24-1 with TRBJ2-1, with 7 bases aligning to TRBD2. The germline V gene has CDR1 KGHDR and CDR2 SFDVKD. The V gene end was trimmed by 5 bases and the J gene end by 0 bases; junction bases not matched to a gene: 9. This CDR3 is built from 17 residues. CDR3 amino acids: CATSAGGGSVSYNEQFF. For the CDR3, the DNA is TGTGCCACCAGTGCTGGCGGCGGGAGTGTCTCCTACAATGAGCAGTTCTTC.

The V gene is TRBV12-3 or TRBV12-4, the J gene TRBJ2-1, with unresolved D. Between the trimmed V and J ends, which lost 1 base and 9 bases, there was a span of 4 bases. The CDR3 is made up of 11 amino acids. Written as DNA, the CDR3 is TGTGCCAGCAGTTTAGAGTTTGAGCAGTTCTTC. It yields the protein CASSLEFEQFF.

This clonotype has ten or more counts. The rearrangement joins TRBV4-1 to TRBJ1-3; maybe TRBD1 (5 bases). CDR1 and CDR2 (germline): MGHRA, YSYEKL. The CDR3 is 12 amino acids. The V end lost 0 bases, the J end lost 9 bases, and 6 bases lay between the germline ends. The DNA of the CDR3 is TGCGCCAGCAGCCAAGATGGGGGCACCATATATTTT. This gives the protein CASSQDGGTIYF.

This clonotype has a handful of counts. This chain links TRBV7-2 with TRBJ2-7; D gene uncertain. The CDR3 runs to 15 residues. V shed 1 base and J shed 3 bases, with 13 bases lying between them. Germline lookup yields CDR1 SGHTA and CDR2 FQGNSA. CDR3 sequence: CASSLGPPINYEQYF. The CDR3 DNA is TGTGCCAGCAGCTTAGGCCCCCCGATCAACTACGAGCAGTACTTC.

This clonotype was observed a handful of times. This chain connects TRBV6-1 to TRBJ1-2; tentatively, D is TRBD1 (5 bases). The CDR3 runs to 14 residues. Trimming took 8 bases from V and 4 from J, leaving 17 bases between them. Looked up from germline, CDR1 is MNHNS and CDR2 is SASEGT. This CDR3 is CASGNRGASYGYTF. DNA for the CDR3: TGTGCCAGCGGAAATCGAGGGGCATCCTATGGCTACACCTTC.

V and J are TRBV5-1 and TRBJ1-1, with 10 bases fitting TRBD1. The germline V gene has CDR1 SGHRS and CDR2 YFSETQ. V was clipped by 4 bases and J by 0 bases; unmatched bases: 6. The CDR3 spans 16 residues. CDR3 protein: CASSPGTGAMNTEAFF. In nucleotides, the CDR3 is TGCGCCAGCAGCCCTGGGACAGGGGCCATGAACACTGAAGCTTTCTTT.

The CDR3 here is CASSQAKRSNEQFF. CDR3 coding DNA: TGTGCCAGCAGCCAAGCGAAAAGGAGCAATGAGCAGTTCTTC. The chain has TRBV3-1 and TRBJ2-1; D is uncertain. The germline CDR1 and CDR2 sequences are LGHDT and YNNKEL (reference sequence). This CDR3 region has 14 residues. The V gene lost 1 base and the J gene lost 6 bases, with 10 bases spanning the gap.

V usage is TRBV2 and J usage is TRBJ2-2, with TRBD2 matching 13 bases. With V trimmed by 7 bases and J by 7 bases, 6 bases remained unmatched. The germline V gene has CDR1 SNHLY and CDR2 FYNNEI. The CDR3 is made up of 15 amino acids. The CDR3, as DNA: TGTGCCAGCACCGGACTAGCGGGAGATGTCGGGGAGCTGTTTTTT. Protein sequence: CASTGLAGDVGELFF. Drawing the rest from reference TRBV2 and TRBJ2-2, the complete variable domain is EPEVTQTPSHQVTQMGQEVILRCVPISNHLYFYWYRQILGQKVEFLVSFYNNEISEKSEIFDDQFSVERPDGSNFTLKIRSTKLEDSAMYFCASTGLAGDVGELFFGEGSRLTVL.

This clonotype came up many times. V usage is TRBV3-1 and J usage is TRBJ2-5; 10 bases match TRBD1. Looked up from germline, CDR1 is LGHDT and CDR2 is YNNKEL (reference sequence). This CDR3 spans 16 amino acids. With 3 bases clipped from V and 1 base from J, the junction kept 5 bases outside the gene matches. CDR3 sequence reads: CASSQTGTGVQETQYF. The CDR3 nucleotides are TGTGCCAGCAGCCAGACCGGGACAGGGGTCCAAGAGACCCAGTACTTC.